Below are 21 T cell receptor beta chains sequenced from a single sample in a study of technical replicates of blood from a few donors (dated by TCRdb to about 2017). The receptor library was made with the immunoSEQ multiplex PCR assay. Here the immuneACCESS table is served through TCRdb, limited to in-frame sequences with V and J called. Missing clones are a known gap in these copies; in checked studies unresolved V genes cover under half, and the rest lacks a known reason. For this sample there are about 64,000 clones; about 88% appear just once. Less than 6% of the sample is in the top ten clones. Specimen: PBMCs. The receptor set was obtained from a human donor in good health. Some clones in this sample may be carry-over from other donors' samples.

This clone was found once. The CDR3 sequence is CASSLASGTFEQYF. The DNA of the CDR3 is TGTGCCAGCAGCTTGGCTAGCGGGACCTTCGAGCAGTACTTC. The chain joins TRBV7-2 to TRBJ2-7, with TRBD2 identical over 9 bases. The CDR3 loop spans 14 amino acids. The V gene's germline CDR1 is SGHTA and CDR2 FQGNSA. V gave up 3 bases and J gave up 6 bases; unmatched junction bases: 6.

The chain has TRBV5-1 and TRBJ2-7, with a tentative D call TRBD1 (5 bases). There are 13 residues in the CDR3. Trimming stripped 5 bases from V and 3 bases from J, with 12 bases between. Germline-derived CDR1 and CDR2 are SGHRS and YFSETQ. The CDR3 loop reads CASRVGRGYEQYF. The DNA for the CDR3 is TGCGCCAGCAGGGTGGGTAGGGGCTACGAGCAGTACTTC.

The chain's CDR3 is CASRPYPMGLETGELFF. DNA of the CDR3: TGTGCCAGCAGACCCTACCCCATGGGACTAGAAACCGGGGAGCTGTTTTTT. J is TRBJ2-2 and V is TRBV7-2; 8 nucleotides match TRBD2. Germline CDR1 reads SGHTA; CDR2 reads FQGNSA. Trimming took 6 bases from V and 5 from J; bases not matched to a gene: 14. The CDR3 covers 17 residues.

The chain has TRBV29-1 and TRBJ1-2; 9 bases fit TRBD1. Germline V lookup: CDR1 SQVTM, CDR2 ANQGSEA. V gave up 8 bases and J gave up 0 bases; unmatched junction bases: 16. The CDR3 length is 17 residues. The CDR3 sequence: CSIYTGQGTRSNYGYTF. In DNA, the CDR3 is TGCAGCATCTATACCGGACAGGGGACCCGATCTAACTATGGCTACACCTTC. The full variable domain, completed using reference TRBV29-1 and TRBJ1-2, is SAVISQKPSRDICQRGTSLTIQCQVDSQVTMMFWYRQQPGQSLTLIATANQGSEATYESGFVIDKFPISRPNLTFSTLTVSNMSPEDSSIYLCSIYTGQGTRSNYGYTFGSGTRLTVV.

This chain links TRBV4-1 with TRBJ1-5, with a possible D match to TRBD1 (6 bases). Between the trimmed V and J ends, which lost 2 bases and 5 bases, there was a span of 13 bases. There are 15 residues in the CDR3. The germline V gene encodes CDR1 MGHRA and CDR2 YSYEKL. CDR3 sequence: CASSQTDRNDQPQHF. CDR3 bases: TGCGCCAGCAGCCAAACCGACAGGAACGATCAGCCCCAGCATTTT.

The rearrangement links TRBV5-4 to TRBJ1-1; 7 positions match TRBD1. Germline lookup yields CDR1 SGHNT and CDR2 YYREEE (reference sequence). After removal of 4 bases from V and 0 bases from J, the junction contained 6 bases not matched to a gene. This CDR3 spans 15 amino acids. As DNA, the CDR3 is TGTGCCAGCAGCCAACCGGGACAGCTGAACACTGAAGCTTTCTTT. It is translated as CASSQPGQLNTEAFF.

This rearrangement joins TRBV5-1 to TRBJ2-5; 10 nucleotides align to TRBD1. The CDR3 extends over 16 amino acids. The J segment lost 5 bases and the V segment lost 3 bases, leaving 10 bases of the junction unmatched. Per germline, CDR1 SGHRS and CDR2 YFSETQ. The CDR3 nucleotides are TGCGCCAGCAGCTGGCCCGAGACAGGGGGCGATGAGACCCAGTACTTC. Translating gives CASSWPETGGDETQYF.

This chain links TRBV2 with TRBJ1-6; D gene uncertain. Deletions cut 6 bases from V and 6 bases from J, with 9 bases between. This CDR3 region has 13 residues. Germline assignment: CDR1 SNHLY and CDR2 FYNNEI. CDR3 loop: CASRAPPNSPLHF. In DNA form, the CDR3 reads TGTGCCAGCAGAGCTCCACCTAATTCACCCCTCCACTTT.

The J gene is TRBJ1-2, the V gene TRBV15; 9 bases match TRBD1. Per the germline V gene, CDR1 is LNHNV and CDR2 is YYDKDF (reference sequence). This CDR3 has 14 residues. The J segment lost 2 bases and the V segment lost 5 bases, leaving 3 bases of the junction unmatched. The CDR3, as DNA: TGTGCCACCAGCTCCGGACAGGGGAACTATGGCTACACCTTC. It specifies CATSSGQGNYGYTF. Variable domain in full (rest from reference TRBV15 and TRBJ1-2): DAMVIQNPRYQVTQFGKPVTLSCSQTLNHNVMYWYQQKSSQAPKLLFHYYDKDFNNEADTPDNFQSRRPNTSFCFLDIRSPGLGDTAMYLCATSSGQGNYGYTFGSGTRLTVV.

The chain has TRBV11-2 and TRBJ2-5; possible D gene TRBD2, 6 bases. Germline V gene sequence: CDR1 SGHAT, CDR2 FQNNGV. The CDR3 is 13 residues long. V lost 0 bases and J lost 7, with 9 bases in between. The CDR3 protein is CASSLDLSGTQYF. The DNA of the CDR3 is TGTGCCAGCAGCTTAGATCTTAGCGGGACCCAGTACTTC.

The chain recombines TRBV29-1 with TRBJ2-3; 9 nucleotides line up with TRBD1. The CDR3 sequence is 13 residues long. The V gene end was trimmed by 4 bases and the J gene end by 1 base; junction bases not matched to a gene: 0. The germline gives CDR1 SQVTM, CDR2 ANQGSEA. CDR3 sequence (DNA): TGCAGCGTTGGGACAGGGGGCACAGATACGCAGTATTTT. Its protein is CSVGTGGTDTQYF.

The gene calls are TRBV7-6 and TRBJ2-7; TRBD1 matches at 7 bases. The CDR3 is made up of 17 amino acids. V gave up 2 bases and J gave up 5 bases; unmatched junction bases: 15. The germline CDR1 and CDR2 sequences are SGHVS and FNYEAQ. CDR3 sequence (DNA): TGTGCCAGCAGCTTACGACAGGGTGAGGACCGACTTGACGAGCAGTACTTC. Encoded protein: CASSLRQGEDRLDEQYF.

The chain employs TRBV7-2 and TRBJ2-5; 9 nucleotides match TRBD1. This CDR3 has 14 amino acids. With 3 bases clipped from V and 4 bases from J, the junction kept 3 bases outside the gene matches. Germline values: CDR1 SGHTA, CDR2 FQGNSA. The DNA of the CDR3 is TGTGCCAGCAGCTTCGACAGGGGGAGAGAGACCCAGTACTTC. It translates to CASSFDRGRETQYF.

The chain recombines TRBV6-5 with TRBJ1-6; no firm D call. CDR1 is MNHEY and CDR2 is SVGAGI in the germline V gene. The CDR3 is 14 amino acids. Between the trimmed V and J ends, which lost 6 bases and 4 bases, there was a span of 10 bases. In nucleotides, the CDR3 is TGTGCCAGCAGCCCCACACAGTATAATTCACCCCTCCACTTT. It yields the protein CASSPTQYNSPLHF.

V is TRBV2 and J is TRBJ2-7; 8 bases align to TRBD1. Trimming took 11 bases from V and 5 from J; bases not matched to a gene: 8. This CDR3 contains 12 residues. The germline CDR1 and CDR2 sequences are SNHLY and FYNNEI. In DNA form, the CDR3 reads TGTGCCGGCCAGGCAGGGGGCAACGAGCAGTACTTC. Amino acids: CAGQAGGNEQYF.

This clone has only one observation. The J gene is TRBJ2-7, the V gene TRBV2, with TRBD2 matching over 11 bases. The CDR3 extends over 15 amino acids. The trim removed 6 bases at V and 0 bases at J, leaving 4 bases unmatched. CDR1 SNHLY and CDR2 FYNNEI come from the germline V gene. The CDR3 DNA reads as TGTGCCAGCAGAAACCTAGCGGGAGGCTCCTACGAGCAGTACTTC. Protein: CASRNLAGGSYEQYF.

The chain combines TRBV23-1 with TRBJ2-7, with D maybe TRBD1 (6 bases). TRBV23-1 qualifies as an ORF whose function is uncertain. V was pared by 3 bases and J by 4 bases, with 22 bases between. The length of the CDR3 is 17 residues. CDR3 bases: TGCGCCAGCAGTCAGCCGCGACAGGAGCTATCCCCTTACGAGCAGTACTTC. It yields the protein CASSQPRQELSPYEQYF.

V and J are TRBV7-8 and TRBJ1-2, with D perhaps matching TRBD1 (5 bases). Trimming cost V 3 bases and J 2 bases, with 13 bases left between them. Germline lookup yields CDR1 SGHVS and CDR2 FQNEAQ. The CDR3 extends over 15 amino acids. The CDR3 here is CASSFGHQRNYGYTF. In DNA form, the CDR3 reads TGTGCCAGCAGCTTTGGACACCAACGGAACTATGGCTACACCTTC. Full variable domain (remainder filled in from reference TRBV7-8 and TRBJ1-2): GAGVSQSPRYKVAKRGQDVALRCDPISGHVSLFWYQQALGQGPEFLTYFQNEAQLDKSGLPSDRFFAERPEGSVSTLKIQRTQQEDSAVYLCASSFGHQRNYGYTFGSGTRLTVV.

The V and J genes are TRBV9 and TRBJ2-7; TRBD1 might be the D (5 bases). The CDR3 loop spans 16 amino acids. Per the germline V gene, CDR1 is SGDLS and CDR2 is YYNGEE. V shed 3 bases and J shed 7 bases, with 23 bases lying between them. The CDR3 coding sequence is TGTGCCAGCAGCGGAACTACAGACAGCCCAACAGAGGAGCAGTACTTC. Protein sequence: CASSGTTDSPTEEQYF.

The DNA for the CDR3 is TGTGCCAGCAGCCAATGGGGCCGTGTTTTTGGCGACACCGGGGAGCTGTTTTTT. Its protein is CASSQWGRVFGDTGELFF. The chain joins TRBV4-2 to TRBJ2-2; weak D call: TRBD1 (5 bases). Germline V lookup: CDR1 LGHNA, CDR2 YNFKEQ. CDR3 length: 18 residues. Trimming left V 2 bases short and J 3 bases short, with 19 bases between.

The rearrangement links TRBV4-3 to TRBJ2-7, with 12 bases fitting TRBD2. The ends lost 3 bases at V and 6 bases at J; junction bases unmatched: 6. This CDR3 spans 15 amino acids. CDR1 is LGHNA and CDR2 is YSLEER in the germline V gene. CDR3 bases: TGCGCCAGCAGCCACTCGACTAGCGGGAGTTCCGAGCAGTACTTC. Its protein is CASSHSTSGSSEQYF.